The 28 T cell receptor beta chains in this list originate from one sample, sequenced in a study of blood T cells in healthy people across ages. Next came a second PCR, run for about 7 to 12 cycles, which used a sample-barcoded 5' primer along with a J-beta primer mix. A single record per CDR3 protein comes from TCRdb applying MiXCR to the 5' RACE reads. This sample has 700,000 to 800,000 distinct CDR3 sequences; roughly 47% occur once, and the top ten carry 20%. Sequenced sample: blood. Receptor source: a woman in her sixties in good health.

V and J are TRBV7-6 and TRBJ2-7, with D possibly being TRBD1 (6 bases). The germline CDR1 and CDR2 sequences are SGHVS and FNYEAQ. Deletions cut 4 bases from V and 3 bases from J, with 13 bases between. CDR3 length: 14 residues. The CDR3 DNA follows: TGTGCCAGCAGCTCTCGGACAGATTACTACGAGCAGTACTTC. As protein: CASSSRTDYYEQYF.

This clonotype was picked up a small number of times. The chain carries TRBV20-1 and TRBJ2-7; 8 positions agree with TRBD2. Germline CDR1 is DFQATT and CDR2 is SNEGSKA (reference sequence). The trim removed 5 bases at V and 3 bases at J, leaving 12 bases unmatched. The CDR3 runs to 15 residues. CDR3 protein: CSAQEPAGVLYEQYF. For the CDR3, the DNA is TGCAGTGCTCAGGAGCCAGCGGGAGTCCTCTACGAGCAGTACTTC.

This chain connects TRBV7-9 to TRBJ1-5; TRBD1 is a possible D gene (5 bases). Germline V lookup: CDR1 SEHNR, CDR2 FQNEAQ (reference sequence). The CDR3 spans 15 residues. V was pared by 1 base and J by 4 bases, with 11 bases between. The CDR3 DNA sequence: TGTGCCAGCAGCTTAGAAGGGACGGGGAATCAGCCCCAGCATTTT. As protein: CASSLEGTGNQPQHF.

This clonotype was detected many times. The V and J genes are TRBV29-1 and TRBJ2-3; no firm D call. Per the germline V gene, CDR1 is SQVTM and CDR2 is ANQGSEA. V was pared by 8 bases and J by 6 bases, with 12 bases between. The CDR3 has 11 amino acids. The CDR3 bases are TGCAGCTTCGGACCGTCGGATACGCAGTATTTT. Translation gives CSFGPSDTQYF.

The chain uses TRBV3-1 and TRBJ2-1; 8 nucleotides line up with TRBD2. V trimming: 1 base; J trimming: 1 base; junction bases outside the gene matches: 9. The V gene's germline CDR1 is LGHDT and CDR2 YNNKEL (reference sequence). This CDR3 contains 18 residues. CDR3 sequence reads: CASSQVWAGGVSYNEQFF. The DNA for the CDR3 is TGTGCCAGCAGCCAAGTATGGGCGGGAGGTGTATCCTACAATGAGCAGTTCTTC.

This sequence joins TRBV7-2 and TRBJ2-5, with 13 bases that match TRBD2. The CDR3 is 18 residues long. Trimming removed 4 bases from V and 7 bases from J; junction bases left unmatched: 15. In germline, CDR1 is SGHTA, CDR2 FQGNSA. Written as DNA, the CDR3 is TGTGCCAGCAGCTCCAGGACTAGCGGGGGAACCCGACCAGTGACCCAGTACTTC. Amino acid sequence: CASSSRTSGGTRPVTQYF.

This clonotype showed up just a few times. The chain combines TRBV12-3 or TRBV12-4 with TRBJ2-1, with D possibly matching TRBD2 (7 bases). The CDR3 length is 17 residues. Between the trimmed V and J ends, which lost 7 bases and 2 bases, there was a span of 21 bases. This chain's CDR3 is CASTNDIGGGTYNEQFF. In DNA form, the CDR3 reads TGTGCCAGCACCAACGATATTGGCGGGGGCACCTACAATGAGCAGTTCTTC.

This clonotype turned up a few times. The chain carries TRBV9 and TRBJ2-3; unclear D gene. CDR1 is SGDLS, CDR2 YYNGEE, per germline. The CDR3 is 14 amino acids. Deletions cut 3 bases from V and 6 bases from J, with 14 bases between. This CDR3 reads CASSEVGYRDTQYF. For the CDR3, the DNA is TGTGCCAGCAGCGAGGTGGGCTATCGGGATACGCAGTATTTT.

This clonotype was seen once. One end of the junction is discordant with germline, which a read error may explain. The chain joins TRBV13 to TRBJ2-7; TRBD2 might be the D (6 bases). The CDR3 runs to 18 residues. Per the germline V gene, CDR1 is PRHDT and CDR2 is FYEKMQ (reference sequence). The CDR3 is CASCLVAYGIADPGEQYF. CDR3 DNA: TGTGCCAGCTGCTTAGTCGCCTATGGAATAGCGGACCCAGGGGAGCAGTACTTC.

This chain links TRBV27 with TRBJ2-1, with D perhaps TRBD1 or TRBD2 (5 bases each). From germline, CDR1 is MNHEY and CDR2 SMNVEV (reference sequence). CDR3 size: 13 residues. Trimming shortened V by 3 bases and J by 15 bases, and 18 bases separated the two germline ends. CDR3 nucleotide sequence: TGTGCCAGCAGTTTCGCAGGGACCGAGGTGTGGTTCTTC. Translated: CASSFAGTEVWFF.

Only a few counts were recorded for this clonotype. The gene calls are TRBV24-1 and TRBJ2-3; D gene uncertain. The CDR3 runs 13 residues. V was cut by 2 bases and J by 6 bases, with 8 bases left in between. CDR1 and CDR2 (germline): KGHDR, SFDVKD. The CDR3 nucleotides are TGTGCCACCAGTGATTCGTTCAGCGATACGCAGTATTTT. Amino acid sequence: CATSDSFSDTQYF.

This rearrangement joins TRBV3-1 to TRBJ2-7; 10 nucleotides align to TRBD2. This CDR3 spans 15 amino acids. V lost 4 bases and J lost 2; bases outside the gene matches: 5. Germline-derived CDR1 and CDR2 are LGHDT and YNNKEL (reference sequence). CDR3 coding DNA: TGTGCCAGCAGCCCTAGCGGGAGAACCCCCTACGAGCAGTACTTC. Translation gives CASSPSGRTPYEQYF.

The chain carries TRBV25-1 and TRBJ1-2; TRBD1 matches at 9 bases. Germline trimming cut 4 bases from V and 3 bases from J; bases unmatched to any gene: 3. Germline loops: CDR1 MGHDK, CDR2 SYGVNS. The CDR3 runs to 14 residues. In DNA form, the CDR3 reads TGTGCCAGCAGTGGGGGACAGGGTTACTATGGCTACACCTTC. The encoded protein is CASSGGQGYYGYTF.

The count of this clonotype is one. V usage is TRBV20-1 and J usage is TRBJ2-1; 15 nucleotides align to TRBD2. V was clipped by 6 bases and J by 3 bases; unmatched bases: 9. CDR1 is DFQATT, CDR2 SNEGSKA, per germline (reference sequence). The CDR3 extends over 17 amino acids. The CDR3 loop reads CSAPGLAGGGFYNEQFF. The CDR3 DNA reads TGCAGTGCCCCGGGACTAGCGGGGGGCGGTTTCTACAATGAGCAGTTCTTC.

This clonotype came up a few times. The chain has TRBV7-2 and TRBJ1-2; 9 bases fit TRBD1. Germline values: CDR1 SGHTA, CDR2 FQGNSA. V trimming: 5 bases; J trimming: 8 bases; junction bases outside the gene matches: 9. This CDR3 has 14 residues. The CDR3 nucleotides are TGTGCCAGCAGCACAACAGGGGGCCCGTTGGGCTACACCTTC. It codes for CASSTTGGPLGYTF.

V is TRBV12-3 or TRBV12-4 and J is TRBJ1-1; D not resolved. This CDR3 comprises 12 residues. V lost 5 bases and J lost 8, with 12 bases in between. The CDR3 protein is CASSPLDREAFF. CDR3 in DNA: TGTGCCAGCAGTCCCCTGGACCGAGAAGCTTTCTTT.

In nucleotides, the CDR3 is TGTGCCAGCAGCCCCCGGGACCTCAGGGCCCACGAGCAGTACTTC. Protein: CASSPRDLRAHEQYF. The chain joins TRBV28 to TRBJ2-7; D may correspond to TRBD1 or TRBD2 (5 bases each). The CDR3 totals 15 residues. Germline assignment: CDR1 MDHEN and CDR2 SYDVKM. V was trimmed by 6 bases and J by 5 bases, leaving 20 bases between them. Combining the CDR3 with reference TRBV28 and TRBJ2-7 gives the whole variable domain DVKVTQSSRYLVKRTGEKVFLECVQDMDHENMFWYRQDPGLGLRLIYFSYDVKMKEKGDIPEGYSVSREKKERFSLILESASTNQTSMYLCASSPRDLRAHEQYFGPGTRLTVT.

The rearrangement uses TRBV6-4 and TRBJ2-5; D may be TRBD2 (6 bases). From germline, CDR1 is MRHNA and CDR2 SNTAGT. The CDR3 contains 14 residues. Deletions cut 4 bases from V and 11 bases from J, with 20 bases between. This CDR3 is CASSALGGYNEQYF. The CDR3 region has the DNA TGTGCCAGCAGTGCACTTGGGGGGTACAATGAGCAGTACTTC.

The chain links TRBV20-1 to TRBJ1-5; weak D call: TRBD1 (6 bases). The CDR3 has 16 residues. CDR1 is DFQATT and CDR2 is SNEGSKA in the germline V gene (reference sequence). Trimming pared 4 bases from V and 1 base from J, leaving 17 bases between. This CDR3 is CSATRRVRGSNQPQHF. In DNA, the CDR3 is TGCAGTGCTACCCGCAGGGTCAGGGGAAGCAATCAGCCCCAGCATTTT.

The gene calls are TRBV11-3 and TRBJ2-1; 11 nucleotides match TRBD2. Germline lookup yields CDR1 SGHNT and CDR2 YENEEA. The J segment lost 0 bases and the V segment lost 2 bases, leaving 6 bases of the junction unmatched. The CDR3 contains 18 residues. In DNA form, the CDR3 reads TGTGCCAGCAGCTTAATAGCGGGGGGGGAGAGCTCCTACAATGAGCAGTTCTTC. Translating it yields CASSLIAGGESSYNEQFF.

At least ten counts were recorded for this clonotype. This chain joins TRBV4-2 and TRBJ2-1; 8 nucleotides align to TRBD1. The germline CDR1 and CDR2 sequences are LGHNA and YNFKEQ. The CDR3 consists of 14 residues. Trimming cost V 4 bases and J 9 bases; bases outside gene matches: 8. This CDR3 is CASSPAGQASEQFF. Here the CDR3 DNA reads TGTGCCAGCAGCCCCGCGGGACAGGCGAGTGAGCAGTTCTTC.

Points on this clonotype: A much larger clone is a single base away; this may be a read error. V is TRBV12-3 or TRBV12-4 and J is TRBJ2-1, with no clear D. CDR3 length equals 14 residues. The V end was cut by 2 bases, the J end by 13 bases, with 18 bases between. For the CDR3, the DNA is TGTGCCAGCAGTTTAAGCCTTGGGTTCGAGACCCAGTTCTTC. Protein sequence: CASSLSLGFETQFF.

About this clonotype itself: A read error is possible here, since a much larger clone lies one base away. The chain has TRBV5-1 and TRBJ2-3; unclear D gene. Deletions cut 0 bases from V and 4 bases from J, with 15 bases between. CDR3 length equals 16 residues. CDR1 and CDR2 (germline): SGHRS, YFSETQ. The CDR3 DNA reads TGCGCCAGCAGCTTGGCCGCGGCCAGTAGGGCAGATACGCAGTATTTT. It specifies CASSLAAASRADTQYF.

The J gene is TRBJ2-5, the V gene TRBV18, with 8 positions matching TRBD1. Germline V gives CDR1 KGHSH, CDR2 LQKENI. The CDR3 has 16 amino acids. V lost 0 bases and J lost 5; bases outside the gene matches: 8. CDR3 bases: TGTGCCAGCTCACCACCGGTTGGACAGGGAAGGGAGACCCAGTACTTC. Protein product: CASSPPVGQGRETQYF.

The rearrangement links TRBV29-1 to TRBJ2-5; weak D call: TRBD2 (5 bases). The DNA end favors TRBJ2-7, so the J call may be wrong. This CDR3 has 14 amino acids. Germline V lookup: CDR1 SQVTM, CDR2 ANQGSEA. CDR3 DNA: TGCAGCGTTGGGACTGTATCGGGCCCTAACGAGCAGTACTTC. Encoded protein: CSVGTVSGPNEQYF.

The chain has TRBV10-3 and TRBJ1-1; TRBD1 is a possible D gene (6 bases). CDR1 is ENHRY and CDR2 is SYGVKD in the germline V gene. V was trimmed by 3 bases and J by 6 bases, leaving 17 bases between them. The CDR3 has 15 amino acids. The DNA for the CDR3 is TGTGCCATCAGTGACAGGGGAGGAGGCGACGCTGAAGCTTTCTTT. This codes for CAISDRGGGDAEAFF.

The CDR3 DNA reads TGTGCCACCATACTCCGAGGGGGAAAATTCGATGAGCAGTTCTTC. Protein sequence: CATILRGGKFDEQFF. V gene TRBV24-1 combines with J gene TRBJ2-1; TRBD1 might be the D (6 bases). The CDR3 runs to 15 residues. Germline V CDR1 and CDR2: KGHDR, SFDVKD. The ends were cut back, 8 bases at V and 8 bases at J, with 21 bases in the middle.

In its sample, this clonotype was seen many times. The chain carries TRBV7-2 and TRBJ2-1, with 8 bases aligning to TRBD2. CDR1 SGHTA and CDR2 FQGNSA come from the germline V gene. The V gene end was trimmed by 1 base and the J gene end by 5 bases; junction bases not matched to a gene: 7. The CDR3 has 16 residues. Here the CDR3 reads CASSLETGRANNEQFF. In nucleotides, the CDR3 is TGTGCCAGCAGCTTAGAGACCGGGAGGGCTAACAATGAGCAGTTCTTC.